This is a list of T cell receptor beta chains from one sample in a study of T cells in Graves' hyperthyroidism and ophthalmopathy. TCRdb used MiXCR to reprocess the multiplex PCR reads, holding one entry per CDR3 protein. The top ten clones hold 15% to 19% of a sample with about 350,000 distinct CDR3 sequences, approximately 18% of them seen once. Material for sequencing was blood. Receptors were obtained from a woman aged 40 to 50 with Graves' ophthalmopathy. Each CDR3 is given without its conserved first and last residue. A clone size is listed for some rows: how often the clone was seen (once, few, many), or a class if it is expanded.

v_call clone_size cdr3_aa
TRBV19 many ASSITGTGNYGYT
TRBV27 many ASSLWRTSGGLYEQY
TRBV28 many ASSPGRRNTEAF
TRBV19 many ASRTGTVKNGYT
TRBV7-9 many ASSPLSRGDYEQY
TRBV12-3/TRBV12-4 many ASRGQKPKNIQY
TRBV6-1 many ASSEAPQPQH
TRBV6-1 NA ASSEKSRLAYEQS
TRBV11-1 NA ASRPGHSNTGELF
TRBV27 few ASSSRTSGSPWYQETQY
TRBV7-8 many ASSPARGGNTIY
TRBV19 many ASIPRLAENTGELF
TRBV3-1 NA ASSPPGGGAYQNTEAF
TRBV6-2/TRBV6-3 many ASSNELNTEAF
TRBV27 many ASALAGSGANVLT
TRBV2 many ASSGRHQPQH